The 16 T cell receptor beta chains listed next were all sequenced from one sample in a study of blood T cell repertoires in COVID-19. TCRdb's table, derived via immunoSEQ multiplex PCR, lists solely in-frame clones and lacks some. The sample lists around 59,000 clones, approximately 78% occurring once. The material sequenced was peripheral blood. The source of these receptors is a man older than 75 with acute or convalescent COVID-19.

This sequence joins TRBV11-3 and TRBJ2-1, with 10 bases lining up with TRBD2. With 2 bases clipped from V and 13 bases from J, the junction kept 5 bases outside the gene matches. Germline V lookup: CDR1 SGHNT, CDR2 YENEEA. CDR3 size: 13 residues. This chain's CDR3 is CASSLLAGAVQFF. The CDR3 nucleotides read TGTGCCAGCAGCTTACTAGCGGGAGCGGTACAGTTCTTC.

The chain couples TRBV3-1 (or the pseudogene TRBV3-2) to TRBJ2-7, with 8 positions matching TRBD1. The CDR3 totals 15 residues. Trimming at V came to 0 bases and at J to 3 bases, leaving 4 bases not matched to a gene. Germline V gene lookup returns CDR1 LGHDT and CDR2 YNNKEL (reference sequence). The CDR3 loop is CASSQDYTGGYEQYF. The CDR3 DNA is TGTGCCAGCAGCCAAGATTATACAGGGGGCTACGAGCAGTACTTC.

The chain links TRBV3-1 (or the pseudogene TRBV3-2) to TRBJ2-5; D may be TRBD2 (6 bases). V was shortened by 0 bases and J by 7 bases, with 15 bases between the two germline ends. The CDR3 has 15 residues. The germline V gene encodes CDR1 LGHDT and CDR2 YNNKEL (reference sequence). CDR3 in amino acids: CASSQDRAGPGTQYF. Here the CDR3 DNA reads TGTGCCAGCAGCCAAGATCGTGCGGGGCCGGGGACCCAGTACTTC.

The CDR3 reads CASSAPSGLWGYGYTF. CDR3 bases: TGTGCCAGTAGTGCCCCGTCGGGGTTATGGGGCTATGGCTACACCTTC. The chain links TRBV19 to TRBJ1-2; D remains unclear. With 5 bases removed from V and 4 bases from J, the gap between germline ends came to 20 bases. The CDR3 runs to 16 residues. The germline gives CDR1 LNHDA, CDR2 SQIVND (reference sequence).

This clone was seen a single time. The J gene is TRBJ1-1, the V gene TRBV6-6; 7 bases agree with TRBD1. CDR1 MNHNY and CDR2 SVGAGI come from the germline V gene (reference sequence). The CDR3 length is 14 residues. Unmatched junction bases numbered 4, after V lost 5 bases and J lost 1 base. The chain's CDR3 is CASSPRQGNTEAFF. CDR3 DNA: TGTGCCAGCAGTCCCCGACAGGGGAACACTGAAGCTTTCTTT.

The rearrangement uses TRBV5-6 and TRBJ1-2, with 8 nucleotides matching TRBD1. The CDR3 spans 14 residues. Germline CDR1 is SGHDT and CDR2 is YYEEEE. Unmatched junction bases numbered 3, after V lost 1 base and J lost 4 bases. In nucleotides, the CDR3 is TGTGCCAGCAGCTTGACAGGGGGTTCCTATGGCTACACCTTC. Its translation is CASSLTGGSYGYTF.

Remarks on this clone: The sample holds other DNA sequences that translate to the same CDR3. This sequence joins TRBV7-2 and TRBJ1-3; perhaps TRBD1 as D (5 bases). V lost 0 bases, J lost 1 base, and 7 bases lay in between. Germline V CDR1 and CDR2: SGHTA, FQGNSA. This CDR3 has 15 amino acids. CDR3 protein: CASSLAGGSGNTIYF. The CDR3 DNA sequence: TGTGCCAGCAGCTTAGCGGGGGGGTCTGGAAACACCATATATTTT.

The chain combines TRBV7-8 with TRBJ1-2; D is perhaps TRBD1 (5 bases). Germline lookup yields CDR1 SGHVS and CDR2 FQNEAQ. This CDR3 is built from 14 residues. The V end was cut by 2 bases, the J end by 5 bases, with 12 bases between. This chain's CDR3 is CASSLQGRIYGYTF. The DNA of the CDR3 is TGTGCCAGCAGCTTACAGGGCAGAATATATGGCTACACCTTC.

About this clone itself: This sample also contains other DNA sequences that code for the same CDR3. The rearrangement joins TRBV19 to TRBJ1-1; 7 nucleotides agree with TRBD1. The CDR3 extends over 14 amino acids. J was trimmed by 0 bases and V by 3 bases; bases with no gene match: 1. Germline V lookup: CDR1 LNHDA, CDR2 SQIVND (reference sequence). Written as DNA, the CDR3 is TGTGCCAGTAGTATTACAGGGGTGAACACTGAAGCTTTCTTT. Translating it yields CASSITGVNTEAFF.

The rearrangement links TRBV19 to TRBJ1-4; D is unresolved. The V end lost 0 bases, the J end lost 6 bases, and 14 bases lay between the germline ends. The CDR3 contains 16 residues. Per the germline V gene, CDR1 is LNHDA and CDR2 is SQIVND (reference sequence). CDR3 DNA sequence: TGTGCCAGTAGTATAGAGGTCGGCTGGAGGTATGAAAAACTGTTTTTT. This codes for CASSIEVGWRYEKLFF.

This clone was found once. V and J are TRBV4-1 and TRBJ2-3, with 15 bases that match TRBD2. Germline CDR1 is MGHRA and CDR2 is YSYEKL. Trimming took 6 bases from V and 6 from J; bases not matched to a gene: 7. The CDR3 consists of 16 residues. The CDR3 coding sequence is TGCGCCAGCAGTCTAGGACTAGCGGGGGGGCGGGATACGCAGTATTTT. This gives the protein CASSLGLAGGRDTQYF.

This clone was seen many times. The CDR3, as DNA: TGTGCCAGTAGTATCGGGAATGCGGGGGGGACCAAAAACATTCAGTACTTC. This gives the protein CASSIGNAGGTKNIQYF. The chain has TRBV19 and TRBJ2-4; 9 nucleotides match TRBD2. Looked up from germline, CDR1 is LNHDA and CDR2 is SQIVND (reference sequence). Trimming removed 3 bases from V and 2 bases from J; junction bases left unmatched: 8. This CDR3 contains 17 residues. Full variable domain (remainder filled in from reference TRBV19 and TRBJ2-4): DGGITQSPKYLFRKEGQNVTLSCEQNLNHDAMYWYRQDPGQGLRLIYYSQIVNDFQKGDIAEGYSVSREKKESFPLTVTSAQKNPTAFYLCASSIGNAGGTKNIQYFGAGTRLSVL.

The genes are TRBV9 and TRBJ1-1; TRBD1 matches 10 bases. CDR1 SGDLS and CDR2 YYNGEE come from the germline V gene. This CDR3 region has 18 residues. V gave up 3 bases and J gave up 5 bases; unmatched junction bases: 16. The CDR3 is CASSARFTGTGVGTEAFF. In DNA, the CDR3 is TGTGCCAGCAGCGCGAGATTTACCGGGACAGGGGTGGGGACTGAAGCTTTCTTT.

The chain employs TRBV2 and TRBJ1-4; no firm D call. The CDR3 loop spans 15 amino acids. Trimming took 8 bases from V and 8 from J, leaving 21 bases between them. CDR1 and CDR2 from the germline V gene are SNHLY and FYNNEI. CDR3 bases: TGTGCCAGCCTCCCCACAACGGGATTCGACGAAAAACTGTTTTTT. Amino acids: CASLPTTGFDEKLFF.

In nucleotides, the CDR3 is TGCGCCAGTTCTCGGGATGGGGATCGGAACACTGAAGCTTTCTTT. This gives the protein CASSRDGDRNTEAFF. The chain couples TRBV5-1 to TRBJ1-1; no clear D gene. Germline lookup yields CDR1 SGHRS and CDR2 YFSETQ. Trimming removed 8 bases at V and 1 base at J, with 18 bases between. The CDR3 is made up of 15 amino acids.

The CDR3 DNA reads TGTGCCAGCAGCCAACAGGGGGAAGTTGGTGGCTACACCTTC. Protein product: CASSQQGEVGGYTF. The rearrangement links TRBV7-9 to TRBJ1-2; 8 bases fit TRBD1. This CDR3 has 14 residues. CDR1 and CDR2 (germline): SEHNR, FQNEAQ (reference sequence). The J segment lost 7 bases and the V segment lost 5 bases, leaving 9 bases of the junction unmatched.